Listed here is a single TCR beta chain. These data originate in a study of blood T cell repertoires in COVID-19. Study overall: Donors in the United States, Italy and Spain gave samples during acute or convalescent COVID-19. Sample material is recorded as cDNA or gDNA derived from T cells, B-cell-depleted T cells, or PBMCs.

In the study's own analysis: Quantification of nucleated cells was approximated via reference gene primer amplification. Libraries were prepared by immunoSEQ multiplex PCR; TCRdb keeps only in-frame clonotypes and omits some of them. V and J calls and clone size follow that table, whereas D and trimming were derived from the DNA. Seen here are some 56,000 clones, 80% observed once, and the top ten hold approximately 7%. Germline CDR1 reads SGDLS; CDR2 reads YYNGEE. The CDR3 totals 14 residues. Trimming cost V 0 bases and J 8 bases, with 11 bases left between them. Sample: peripheral blood. This sequence joins TRBV9 and TRBJ1-4; perhaps TRBD1 as D (5 bases). The receptor was derived from a man aged 55 to 69 with acute or convalescent COVID-19. This CDR3 reads CASSVGGQGEKLFF. CDR3 coding DNA: TGTGCCAGCAGCGTAGGGGGTCAGGGAGAAAAACTGTTTTTT. The complete variable domain, with remaining parts taken from reference TRBV9 and TRBJ1-4, reads DSGVTQTPKHLITATGQRVTLRCSPRSGDLSVYWYQQSLDQGLQFLIQYYNGEERAKGNILERFSAQQFPDLHSELNLSSLELGDSALYFCASSVGGQGEKLFFGSGTQLSVL.